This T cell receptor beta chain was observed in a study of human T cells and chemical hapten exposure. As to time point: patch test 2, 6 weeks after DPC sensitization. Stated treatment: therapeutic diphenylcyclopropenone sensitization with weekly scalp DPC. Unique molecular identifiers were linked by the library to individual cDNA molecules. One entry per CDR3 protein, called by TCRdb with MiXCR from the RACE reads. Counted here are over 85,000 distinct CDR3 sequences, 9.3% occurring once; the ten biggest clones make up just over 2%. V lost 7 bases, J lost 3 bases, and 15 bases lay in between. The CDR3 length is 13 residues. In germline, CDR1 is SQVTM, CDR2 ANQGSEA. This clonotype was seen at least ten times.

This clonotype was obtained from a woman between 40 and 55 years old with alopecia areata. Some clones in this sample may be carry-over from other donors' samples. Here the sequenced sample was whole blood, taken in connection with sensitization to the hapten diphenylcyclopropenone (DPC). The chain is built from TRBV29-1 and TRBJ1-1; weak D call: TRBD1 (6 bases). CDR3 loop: CSAREQGDTEAFF. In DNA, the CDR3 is TGCAGCGCAAGAGAACAGGGAGACACTGAAGCTTTCTTT. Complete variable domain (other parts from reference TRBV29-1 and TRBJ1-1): SAVISQKPSRDICQRGTSLTIQCQVDSQVTMMFWYRQQPGQSLTLIATANQGSEATYESGFVIDKFPISRPNLTFSTLTVSNMSPEDSSIYLCSAREQGDTEAFFGQGTRLTVV.